The 20 T cell receptor beta chains below come from one sample, sequenced in a study of T cell responses to AZD1222 COVID-19 vaccine. TCRdb's copy holds only in-frame clones and misses some; the assay was immunoSEQ multiplex PCR. The repertoire has 70,000 to 95,000 clones, about 86% of them found once; the top ten carry around 5.9%. The sample in question was peripheral blood, obtained 28 days after the second AZD1222 dose. These receptors all stem from an adult who received the AZD1222 COVID-19 vaccine.

In its sample, this clone was seen once. The chain links TRBV28 to TRBJ1-3, with 7 nucleotides matching TRBD1. After removal of 8 bases from V and 4 bases from J, the junction contained 8 bases not matched to a gene. From germline, CDR1 is MDHEN and CDR2 SYDVKM. This CDR3 is 14 amino acids long. DNA for the CDR3: TGTGCCAGCTTTCCGGGACAGCAGGGAAACACCATATATTTT. This codes for CASFPGQQGNTIYF.

The chain is built from TRBV6-5 and TRBJ1-2, with D possibly matching TRBD1 (5 bases). The CDR3 runs to 15 residues. Trimming stripped 0 bases from V and 2 bases from J, with 10 bases between. Germline-derived CDR1 and CDR2 are MNHEY and SVGAGI. CDR3 sequence (DNA): TGTGCCAGCAGTTACTCGCCGGGGCTGAACTATGGCTACACCTTC. It translates to CASSYSPGLNYGYTF.

The gene calls are TRBV28 and TRBJ2-1; D unclear. Germline CDR1 and CDR2: MDHEN and SYDVKM. Trimming removed 3 bases at V and 5 bases at J, with 5 bases between. The CDR3 has 12 amino acids. The CDR3: CASSFRNNEQFF. CDR3 DNA: TGTGCCAGCAGTTTCAGAAACAATGAGCAGTTCTTC.

This chain uses TRBV29-1 with TRBJ1-1; TRBD1 is a possible D gene (5 bases). This CDR3 contains 13 residues. Germline lookup yields CDR1 SQVTM and CDR2 ANQGSEA. Trimming took 7 bases from V and 4 from J, leaving 16 bases between them. DNA for the CDR3: TGCAGCGGTCATGGGGGTGGAGGCACTGAAGCTTTCTTT. This encodes CSGHGGGGTEAFF.

This clone has only one observation. The chain couples TRBV13 to TRBJ2-4, with 8 bases that match TRBD1. The junction had 1 base not matched to a gene; V was cut back by 3 bases and J by 0 bases. Germline V gene data show CDR1 as PRHDT and CDR2 as FYEKMQ (reference sequence). The CDR3 has 15 residues. Written as DNA, the CDR3 is TGTGCCAGCAGCTTCACAGGGGGAGCCAAAAACATTCAGTACTTC. This encodes CASSFTGGAKNIQYF.

The chain's CDR3 is CASSPRGTGNTGELFF. In nucleotides, the CDR3 is TGTGCCAGCAGCCCGAGGGGGACAGGGAACACCGGGGAGCTGTTTTTT. V and J are TRBV5-4 and TRBJ2-2; 8 bases align to TRBD1. Losses at the gene ends were 4 bases for V and 1 base for J; bases not matched to a gene: 6. The CDR3 length is 16 residues. The germline gives CDR1 SGHNT, CDR2 YYREEE (reference sequence).

This sequence joins TRBV2 and TRBJ2-7; 9 bases align to TRBD1. This CDR3 contains 15 residues. CDR1 and CDR2 from the germline V gene are SNHLY and FYNNEI. V gave up 3 bases and J gave up 6 bases; unmatched junction bases: 9. The CDR3 sequence is CASSEGQGRFGEQYF. The CDR3 DNA reads as TGTGCCAGCAGTGAGGGACAGGGCCGTTTTGGCGAGCAGTACTTC.

The chain recombines TRBV2 with TRBJ2-5; 11 bases align to TRBD1. The CDR3 is 14 amino acids. The V segment lost 6 bases and the J segment 2 bases; nucleotides outside the gene matches: 2. Per the germline V gene, CDR1 is SNHLY and CDR2 is FYNNEI. The CDR3 reads CASSRDRGQETQYF. CDR3 in DNA: TGTGCCAGCAGCCGGGACAGGGGGCAAGAGACCCAGTACTTC.

J is TRBJ2-2 and V is TRBV6-4; TRBD1 matches at 10 bases. V dropped 6 bases and J dropped 2; count of bases not matched to a gene: 6. Germline loops: CDR1 MRHNA, CDR2 SNTAGT. The length of the CDR3 is 16 residues. CDR3 in DNA: TGTGCCAGCAGAGGACAGGGGGGAACCAACACCGGGGAGCTGTTTTTT. This encodes CASRGQGGTNTGELFF.

The V and J genes are TRBV9 and TRBJ2-1; either TRBD1 or TRBD2 may fit D (6 bases each). There are 18 residues in the CDR3. Germline V gene sequence: CDR1 SGDLS, CDR2 YYNGEE. V shed 0 bases and J shed 2 bases, with 18 bases lying between them. DNA for the CDR3: TGTGCCAGCAGCGTAGCTTCGGGGGCCGGATACCCCTACAATGAGCAGTTCTTC. Residues: CASSVASGAGYPYNEQFF.

The J gene is TRBJ2-1, the V gene TRBV7-2; D not resolved. Germline CDR1 is SGHTA and CDR2 is FQGNSA. The CDR3 has 12 residues. V lost 7 bases and J 1 base, leaving 5 bases between the germline ends. The CDR3 DNA reads TGTGCCAGCACCCTTTCCTACAATGAGCAGTTCTTC. Its translation: CASTLSYNEQFF.

The genes are TRBV11-3 and TRBJ2-1; D unclear. The germline V gene has CDR1 SGHNT and CDR2 YENEEA. This CDR3 has 16 residues. The V and J ends lost 5 bases and 2 bases respectively, with 16 bases between them. The chain's CDR3 is CASSPLGSYPYNEQFF. The CDR3 bases are TGTGCCAGCAGCCCCCTCGGGTCATACCCCTACAATGAGCAGTTCTTC.

The V and J genes are TRBV3-1 (or the pseudogene TRBV3-2) and TRBJ1-2, with D unclear. The germline V gene has CDR1 LGHDT and CDR2 YNNKEL (reference sequence). V gave up 1 base and J gave up 8 bases, with 8 bases separating them. CDR3 length equals 12 residues. The CDR3 spells CASSQAGNGYTF. The CDR3 nucleotides read TGTGCCAGCAGCCAAGCGGGGAACGGCTACACCTTC.

The chain carries TRBV19 and TRBJ1-5; no clear D gene. The CDR3 has 14 residues. Germline V gene sequence: CDR1 LNHDA, CDR2 SQIVND (reference sequence). Trimming shortened V by 2 bases and J by 6 bases, and 11 bases separated the two germline ends. The CDR3 spells CASSIYSSSQPQHF. The CDR3 DNA reads as TGTGCCAGTAGTATATATTCATCCAGTCAGCCCCAGCATTTT.

The rearrangement joins TRBV6-1 to TRBJ1-5; D call uncertain. V shed 2 bases and J shed 9 bases, with 11 bases lying between them. The CDR3 is made up of 13 amino acids. CDR1 MNHNS and CDR2 SASEGT come from the germline V gene. The DNA of the CDR3 is TGTGCCAGCAGTGAAATAAACTGGGGGCCCCAGCATTTT. This translates into CASSEINWGPQHF.

The chain has TRBV10-1 and TRBJ1-2, with D tentatively TRBD1 (6 bases). The CDR3 loop spans 12 amino acids. Germline assignment: CDR1 WNHNN and CDR2 SYGVQD (reference sequence). Trimming cost V 7 bases and J 5 bases, with 11 bases left between them. The CDR3 coding sequence is TGCGCCAGCACACAGGGTAGGTATGGCTACACCTTC. This translates into CASTQGRYGYTF.

The chain is built from TRBV18 and TRBJ2-1; possibly TRBD1 for D (5 bases). Trimming took off 3 bases at V and 12 bases at J, with 12 bases between the two ends. Germline CDR1 and CDR2: KGHSH and LQKENI. The CDR3 contains 12 residues. Written as DNA, the CDR3 is TGTGCCAGCTCACCCGACAGAGAAGGGCAGTTCTTC. This gives the protein CASSPDREGQFF.

The chain employs TRBV28 and TRBJ2-2, with 11 bases that match TRBD2. The germline V gene encodes CDR1 MDHEN and CDR2 SYDVKM. The CDR3 contains 15 residues. With 5 bases clipped from V and 9 bases from J, the junction kept 8 bases outside the gene matches. The CDR3: CASSRGLAGLWELFF. The CDR3 nucleotides read TGTGCCAGCAGTCGAGGACTAGCGGGCCTCTGGGAGCTGTTTTTT.

The J gene is TRBJ1-6, the V gene TRBV27; D call uncertain. The V end lost 7 bases, the J end lost 7 bases, and 14 bases lay between the germline ends. The CDR3 is 14 amino acids. Germline lookup yields CDR1 MNHEY and CDR2 SMNVEV (reference sequence). The CDR3 loop is CASKPLGGNSPLHF. DNA for the CDR3: TGTGCCAGCAAACCGCTCGGTGGGAATTCACCCCTCCACTTT.

This clone was seen just once. This chain uses TRBV19 with TRBJ2-7, with 10 bases lining up with TRBD1. The CDR3 loop spans 17 amino acids. V lost 1 base and J lost 2; bases outside the gene matches: 8. The germline CDR1 and CDR2 sequences are LNHDA and SQIVND (reference sequence). CDR3 sequence reads: CASSIGGGTGAAYEQYF. The DNA for the CDR3 is TGTGCCAGTAGTATAGGAGGCGGGACAGGGGCCGCCTACGAGCAGTACTTC.